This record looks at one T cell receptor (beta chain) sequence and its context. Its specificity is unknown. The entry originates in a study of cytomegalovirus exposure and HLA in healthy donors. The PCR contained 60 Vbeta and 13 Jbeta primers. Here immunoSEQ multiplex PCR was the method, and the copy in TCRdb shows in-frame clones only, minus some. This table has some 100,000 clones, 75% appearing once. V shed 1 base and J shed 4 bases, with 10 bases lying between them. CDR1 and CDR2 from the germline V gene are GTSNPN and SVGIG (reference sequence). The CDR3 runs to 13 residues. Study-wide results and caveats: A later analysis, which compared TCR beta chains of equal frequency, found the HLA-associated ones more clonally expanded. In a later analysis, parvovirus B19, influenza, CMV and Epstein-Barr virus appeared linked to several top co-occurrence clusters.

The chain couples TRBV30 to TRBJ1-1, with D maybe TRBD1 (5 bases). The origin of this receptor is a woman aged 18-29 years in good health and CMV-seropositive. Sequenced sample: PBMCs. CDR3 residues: CAWSEMGPTEAFF. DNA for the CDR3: TGTGCCTGGAGTGAAATGGGGCCCACTGAAGCTTTCTTT.